This entry concerns a single T cell receptor (beta chain). Only a few counts were recorded for this clonotype. Its antigen is still unknown. No qualities accompany the bases; no much larger clone lies one base away. The record originates from a study of T cells after yellow fever vaccination (dated by TCRdb to about 2019). At the level of the whole study: The SMART-Seq v4 Ultra Low Input RNA kit was used to prepare libraries from fractions with low cell numbers. To follow T-cell clones before and after primary and booster YFV17D yellow fever vaccination, bulk TCR alpha and beta repertoires were sequenced over time. Two healthy male donors, one aged 18 to 30 and one aged 30 to 40 years, made up the cohort. Blood was drawn at multiple timepoints before and after primary and secondary immunization, with bulk PBMC replicates and cell subsets isolated. Points the paper makes about the study in general: A small share of clonotypes occurred in both CD4 and CD8 compartments, likely arising from convergent recombination. Only two donors were included in the study, so the extent to which the findings can be generalized is limited. After the booster, most clones that had expanded after primary vaccination were detected again (around 96% of CD4 and 88% of CD8), suggesting broad maintenance of memory. Compared with the primary T-cell response, the secondary T-cell response was weaker but faster, peaking on day 5 rather than day 15. Computational filtering was needed because FACS-sorted repertoires could contain abundant contaminating clonotypes from the bulk population.

The treatment or condition label, read with the paper, signifies: live attenuated yellow fever vaccine strain. Two biological replicates of bulk PBMCs were collected at each blood-draw timepoint. A standard Ficoll-Paque protocol was used to isolate PBMCs from peripheral blood. TriZol was used to extract RNA from bulk PBMCs, CD4 and CD8 fractions, and dextramer-positive and dextramer-negative fractions. Via the germline V gene (reference sequence), CDR1 is DFQATT and CDR2 SNEGSKA. After removal of 5 bases from V and 3 bases from J, the junction retains 5 bases not matched to a gene. The CDR3 holds 13 amino acids from the cysteine to the valine. Only the CDR3 DNA is retained, 39 bases long and in frame from the first base. The sequencer was an Illumina NovaSeq 6000. Synthesis of TCR cDNA relied on 5'RACE template switching, a step that introduced a universal primer site along with unique molecular identifiers. Priming of cDNA synthesis was performed from both the TCR alpha and TCR beta constant segments. Libraries were amplified in two PCR steps, with sample barcodes and sequencing adapters added in the second step. Sequencing of libraries was performed on Illumina HiSeq 2500 (2x100 bp) or NovaSeq (2x150 bp). The original pipeline was this. Demultiplexing of reads and collapsing into UMI consensus sequences were performed with MIGEC, and V(D)J alignment was carried out with MiXCR. Using edgeR on replicate PBMC samples, clonotypes were called vaccine-responding if FDR was below 0.01 and the log2 fold change was above 5 up to day 15. CD4 or CD8 identity was assigned to each bulk clonotype according to whether the clonotype was present at higher abundance in the sequenced CD4 repertoire or the sequenced CD8 repertoire. TCRdb trimmed the raw reads at Q25, called clones with MiXCR and kept productive beta chains. Entries that share a CDR3 protein sequence are merged under the most common genes and DNA. Clone size and V and J calls follow TCRdb, not the original study. In all, the sample holds some 420,000 distinct CDR3 sequences, and around 20% of those were seen once. In total, the top ten clones hold around 17% of the sample.

This specimen was PBMCs, taken before the yellow fever booster vaccination. The receptor chain draws on TRBV20-1 and TRBJ2-7; 9 central bases correspond to TRBD1. This clonotype originated in a man between 18 and 35 years old who received the YFV17D yellow fever vaccine. For the CDR3, the sequence is CSAPGQGGYEQYV. The sequenced DNA is TGCAGTGCTCCGGGACAGGGAGGCTACGAGCAGTACGTC.